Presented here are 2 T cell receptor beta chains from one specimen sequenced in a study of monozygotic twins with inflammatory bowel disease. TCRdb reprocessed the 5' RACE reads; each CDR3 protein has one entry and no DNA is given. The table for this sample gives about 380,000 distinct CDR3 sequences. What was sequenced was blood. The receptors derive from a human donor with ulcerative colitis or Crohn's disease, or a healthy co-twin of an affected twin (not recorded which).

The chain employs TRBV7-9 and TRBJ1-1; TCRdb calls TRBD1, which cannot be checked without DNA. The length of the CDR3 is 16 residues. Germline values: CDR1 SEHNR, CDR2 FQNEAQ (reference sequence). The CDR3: CASSSRSGTGVTEAFF.

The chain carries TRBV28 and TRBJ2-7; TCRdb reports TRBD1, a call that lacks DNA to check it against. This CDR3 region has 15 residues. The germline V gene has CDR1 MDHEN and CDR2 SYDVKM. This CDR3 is CASSLSGTGTGEQYF.